This TCR beta chain was obtained from a study of T cell repertoires in cytomegalovirus infection (dated 2019 in TCRdb). Looking at the study overall: Because public TCR beta signatures pointed to carriage of CMV infection together with the matching HLA type, the HLA type of each donor mattered for the analysis.

Per the germline V gene, MDHEN is the CDR1 and SYDVKM is the CDR2. Relative to germline, V is 6 bases shorter and J is 4 bases shorter, with 7 bases between their ends. Spanning cysteine to phenylalanine, the CDR3 consists of 12 amino acids. Kept here is only the CDR3 DNA, which spans 36 bases and is read in frame from base 1. This clonotype showed up just a few times. Its antigen specificity is not known. Per-base quality was not reported, and no clone a single base away is much larger than it. Sequencing was performed on an Illumina HiSeq 1500. Using fastp trimming at Q25 and MiXCR clonotype assembly, TCRdb reanalyzed the public sequencing data and kept in-frame beta chains. Each CDR3 protein gets just one entry, which takes the most common genes and DNA from the rows behind it. A total of about 180,000 distinct CDR3 sequences appear in this sample, approximately 15% of them only once. In total, the top ten clones hold over 25% of the sample.

Overall study outcomes, separate from this receptor: The ex vivo response was dominated by HLA-C-restricted CMV-specific TCR beta clonotypes, which also provided the single most frequent clonotype in two of eight donors. Cumulative frequency of public TCR beta family members discriminated carriers of CMV infection plus the relevant HLA type in this cohort and an independent approximately 400-donor cohort.

This TCR derives from a human donor in good health (CMV status not recorded). Some clones in this sample may be carry-over from other donors' samples. The sequence links TRBV28 to TRBJ2-1, with no confident D gene call. Sequencing was done on a sample of PBMCs. The DNA sequence is TGTGCCAGCAGCCAGGAATACAATGAGCAGTTCTTC. Translated, it reads CASSQEYNEQFF.